This T cell receptor beta chain was recovered during a study of T cells in Graves' hyperthyroidism and ophthalmopathy. Study results and caveats: Blood also carried most thyroid clonotypes expanded above 0.001.

V was cut by 4 bases and J by 8 bases, with 26 bases left in between. This CDR3 is built from 17 residues. The germline V gene encodes CDR1 LNHDA and CDR2 SQIVND (reference sequence). TCR beta CDR3 sequences were amplified from RNA transcripts. The TCR CDR3 first-round RT-PCR relied on the HTBI primer set. MiXCR was run by TCRdb on the multiplex PCR reads, yielding one entry per CDR3 protein. The sample consists of about 400,000 distinct CDR3 sequences, around a quarter of them appearing once. For this clonotype: Its antigen is unknown.

The material sequenced was blood. The gene calls are TRBV19 and TRBJ1-2; a weak D match, TRBD1 (6 bases). This receptor was obtained from a man aged 50-60 years with Graves' hyperthyroidism. DNA for the CDR3: TGTGCCAGTAGTACCCCGTGGAGACAGGCCACTTTAGGAGGCTACACCTTC. Its protein product is CASSTPWRQATLGGYTF.